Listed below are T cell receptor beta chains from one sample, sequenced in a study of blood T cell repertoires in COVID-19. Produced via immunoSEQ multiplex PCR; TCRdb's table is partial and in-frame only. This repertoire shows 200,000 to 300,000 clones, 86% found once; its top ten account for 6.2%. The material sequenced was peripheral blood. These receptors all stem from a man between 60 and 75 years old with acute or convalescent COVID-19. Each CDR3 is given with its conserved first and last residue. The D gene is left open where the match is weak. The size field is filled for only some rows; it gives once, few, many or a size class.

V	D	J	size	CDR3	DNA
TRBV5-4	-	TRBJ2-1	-	CASSATYNEQFF	TGTGCCAGCAGCGCTACCTACAATGAGCAGTTCTTC
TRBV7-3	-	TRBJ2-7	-	CASSIGRALAYEQYF	TGTGCCAGCAGCATAGGCAGGGCCCTTGCCTACGAGCAGTACTTC
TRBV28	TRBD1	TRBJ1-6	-	CASRDRQGASPLHF	TGTGCCAGCAGAGACAGACAGGGGGCCTCACCCCTCCACTTT
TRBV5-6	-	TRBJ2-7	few	CASSLSESRVFRYF	TGTGCCAGCAGCTTGTCTGAATCCAGGGTTTTTCGGTACTTC
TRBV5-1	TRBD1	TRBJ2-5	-	CASSYGDRGQETQYF	TGCGCCAGCAGCTACGGAGACAGGGGACAAGAGACCCAGTACTTC
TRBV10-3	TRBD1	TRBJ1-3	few	CAISEEGGFGGNTIYF	TGTGCCATCAGTGAAGAAGGGGGCTTTGGTGGAAACACCATATATTTT
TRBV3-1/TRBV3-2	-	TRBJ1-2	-	CASSQEDRSYGYTF	TGTGCCAGCAGCCAAGAAGACAGATCCTATGGCTACACCTTC
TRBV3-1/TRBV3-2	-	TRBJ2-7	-	CASSRDMGLNREQYF	TGTGCCAGCAGCCGGGACATGGGCTTGAATCGGGAGCAGTACTTC
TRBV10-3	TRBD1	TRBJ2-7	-	CAISESGDRASEQYF	TGTGCCATCAGTGAATCGGGGGACAGGGCCTCCGAGCAGTACTTC
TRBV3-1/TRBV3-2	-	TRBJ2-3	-	CASSQVGGVRTDTQYF	TGTGCCAGCAGCCAAGTAGGCGGAGTACGCACAGATACGCAGTATTTT
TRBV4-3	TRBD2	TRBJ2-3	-	CASSQAASGSDDTQYF	TGCGCCAGCAGCCAAGCGGCTAGCGGGAGTGATGATACGCAGTATTTT
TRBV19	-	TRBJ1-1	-	CASSTEGIGMNTEAFF	TGTGCCAGTAGTACCGAGGGCATTGGGATGAACACTGAAGCTTTCTTT
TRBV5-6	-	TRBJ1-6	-	CASSFERSPLHF	TGTGCCAGCAGCTTTGAGCGGTCACCCCTCCACTTT
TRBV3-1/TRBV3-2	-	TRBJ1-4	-	CASSHWGRGEKLFF	TGTGCCAGCAGCCACTGGGGCCGAGGTGAAAAACTGTTTTTT
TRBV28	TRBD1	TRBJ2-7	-	CASSPRQGGSYEQYF	TGTGCCAGCAGTCCCCGACAGGGGGGCTCCTACGAGCAGTACTTC
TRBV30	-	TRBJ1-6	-	CAWSSRAGASSYNSPLHF	TGTGCCTGGAGTTCGAGGGCAGGGGCAAGCTCCTATAATTCACCCCTCCACTTT
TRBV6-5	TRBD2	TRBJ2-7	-	CASSYRGLAGTYEQYF	TGTGCCAGCAGTTACAGGGGGCTAGCGGGAACCTACGAGCAGTACTTC
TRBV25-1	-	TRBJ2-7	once	CASSRPPRSEQYF	TGTGCCAGCAGCCGGCCCCCGAGGAGCGAGCAGTACTTC
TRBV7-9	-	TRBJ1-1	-	CAGKRQTGNTEAFF	TGTGCCGGAAAAAGGCAAACGGGGAACACTGAAGCTTTCTTT
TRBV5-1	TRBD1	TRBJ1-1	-	CASSPRDRGHAFF	TGCGCCAGCAGCCCCCGGGACAGAGGGCATGCTTTCTTT
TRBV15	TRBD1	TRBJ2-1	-	CATSRNTGGNEQFF	TGTGCCACCAGCAGAAATACAGGGGGTAATGAGCAGTTCTTC
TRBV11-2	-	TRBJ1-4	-	CASSRSAGSNEKLFF	TGTGCCAGCAGCCGGTCGGCAGGTAGTAATGAAAAACTGTTTTTT
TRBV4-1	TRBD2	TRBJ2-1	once	CASSQEVSGLARYNEQFF	TGCGCCAGCAGCCAAGAGGTTTCCGGACTAGCTCGCTACAATGAGCAGTTCTTC
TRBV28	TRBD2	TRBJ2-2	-	CASSFSGGGREELFF	TGTGCCAGCAGTTTTTCGGGGGGGGGCCGAGAGGAGCTGTTTTTT
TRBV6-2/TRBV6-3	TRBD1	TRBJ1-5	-	CASSFPGTGYQPQHF	TGTGCCAGCAGTTTCCCCGGGACAGGGTATCAGCCCCAGCATTTT
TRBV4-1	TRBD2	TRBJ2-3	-	CASSQGRETDTQYF	TGCGCCAGCAGCCAAGGGCGGGAGACAGATACGCAGTATTTT
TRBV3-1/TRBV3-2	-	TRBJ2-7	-	CASSQTTTYEQYF	TGTGCCAGCAGTCAGACTACCACCTACGAGCAGTACTTC
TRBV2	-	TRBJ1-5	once	CASSPYEDQPQHF	TGTGCCAGCAGTCCTTACGAGGATCAGCCCCAGCATTTT
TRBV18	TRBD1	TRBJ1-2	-	CASSPPPGTGKGYTF	TGTGCCAGCTCACCCCCTCCCGGGACAGGAAAGGGCTACACCTTC
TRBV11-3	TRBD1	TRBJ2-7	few	CASSLASWDSKFYEQYF	TGTGCCAGCAGCTTAGCTTCCTGGGACAGCAAATTCTACGAGCAGTACTTC
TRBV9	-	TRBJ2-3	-	CASSVRATGGTDTQYF	TGTGCCAGCAGCGTTCGGGCCACGGGGGGCACAGATACGCAGTATTTT
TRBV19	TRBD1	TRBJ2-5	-	CASSHPGQSLIETQYF	TGTGCCAGTAGTCATCCGGGACAGTCCCTTATTGAGACCCAGTACTTC
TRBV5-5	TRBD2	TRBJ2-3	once	CASISGRAPTDTQYF	TGTGCCAGCATTAGCGGGAGGGCCCCCACAGATACGCAGTATTTT
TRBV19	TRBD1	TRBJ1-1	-	CASSILTGGHTEAFF	TGTGCCAGTAGTATCCTGACAGGGGGCCACACTGAAGCTTTCTTT
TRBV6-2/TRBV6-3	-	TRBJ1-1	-	CASSAGLGVRNTEAFF	TGTGCCAGCAGTGCAGGCCTCGGTGTGAGGAACACTGAAGCTTTCTTT
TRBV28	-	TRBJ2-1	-	CASGQRSFEQFF	TGTGCCAGCGGCCAACGTTCATTTGAGCAGTTCTTC
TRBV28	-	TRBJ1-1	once	CASSLRRWSTEAFF	TGTGCCAGCAGTTTGCGGAGGTGGAGTACTGAAGCTTTCTTT
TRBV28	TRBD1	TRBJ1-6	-	CASSPGGGSPLHF	TGTGCCAGCAGTCCAGGGGGCGGTTCACCCCTCCACTTT
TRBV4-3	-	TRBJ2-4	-	CASSQETGLAKNIQYF	TGCGCCAGCAGCCAAGAAACGGGATTAGCCAAAAACATTCAGTACTTC
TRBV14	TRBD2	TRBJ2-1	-	CASSPRLADLHNEQFF	TGTGCCAGCAGCCCTCGACTAGCGGACCTACACAATGAGCAGTTCTTC
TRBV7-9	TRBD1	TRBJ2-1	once	CASRPNRDREVLYEQFF	TGTGCCAGCAGACCTAACCGGGACAGGGAAGTCCTCTATGAGCAGTTCTTC
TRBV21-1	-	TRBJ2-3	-	CASWGEPSGRAFADTQYF	TGTGCCAGCTGGGGAGAACCAAGCGGGAGGGCCTTCGCAGATACGCAGTATTTT
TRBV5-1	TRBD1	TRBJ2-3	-	CASSLEGTGSADTQYF	TGCGCCAGCAGCTTGGAAGGGACAGGGAGTGCGGATACGCAGTATTTT
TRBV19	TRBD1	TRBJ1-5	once	CASSAGTGRSVSPQHF	TGTGCCAGTAGTGCTGGGACAGGGCGTTCAGTCTCGCCCCAGCATTTT
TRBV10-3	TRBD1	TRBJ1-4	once	CAISEDRATNEKLFF	TGTGCCATCAGTGAAGACAGGGCAACTAATGAAAAACTGTTTTTT
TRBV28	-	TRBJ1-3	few	CARDEEPSSGNTIYF	TGTGCCAGAGACGAGGAGCCGTCCTCTGGAAACACCATATATTTT
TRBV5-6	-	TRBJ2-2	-	CASSPGVTGELFF	TGTGCCAGCAGCCCTGGAGTGACCGGGGAGCTGTTTTTT
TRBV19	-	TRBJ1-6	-	CASSIRTINSPLHF	TGTGCCAGTAGTATCCGGACAATTAATTCACCCCTCCACTTT
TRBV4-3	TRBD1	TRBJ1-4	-	CASSQYRGPNEKLFF	TGCGCCAGCAGCCAATACAGGGGCCCGAATGAAAAACTGTTTTTT
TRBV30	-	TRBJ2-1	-	CAWSVPIPVGGYNEQFF	TGTGCCTGGAGTGTACCGATCCCGGTGGGGGGCTACAATGAGCAGTTCTTC
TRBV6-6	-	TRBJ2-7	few	CASSYSEVGYEQYF	TGTGCCAGCAGTTACTCGGAGGTCGGCTACGAGCAGTACTTC
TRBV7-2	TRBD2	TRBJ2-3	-	CASSLFAGEDTQYF	TGTGCCAGCAGTTTATTCGCGGGAGAGGATACGCAGTATTTT
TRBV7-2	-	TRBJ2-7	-	CASTFGGQGRYEQYF	TGTGCCAGCACCTTCGGGGGGCAGGGAAGATACGAGCAGTACTTC
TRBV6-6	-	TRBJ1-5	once	CASSYGGTNQPQHF	TGTGCCAGCAGTTACGGCGGTACAAATCAGCCCCAGCATTTT
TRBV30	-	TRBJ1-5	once	CAWSADNNQPQHF	TGTGCCTGGAGTGCTGACAACAATCAGCCCCAGCATTTT
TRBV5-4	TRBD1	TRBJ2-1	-	CASSKDRDYNEQFF	TGTGCCAGCAGCAAGGACAGGGACTACAATGAGCAGTTCTTC
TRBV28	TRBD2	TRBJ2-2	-	CASSLETRASGRSGELFF	TGTGCCAGCAGCCTAGAAACGAGGGCTAGCGGGAGATCCGGGGAGCTGTTTTTT